The 13 T cell receptor beta chains below come from one sample, sequenced in a study of blood T cell repertoires in COVID-19. The data were produced by immunoSEQ multiplex PCR, yet TCRdb's version contains in-frame clones alone and is incomplete. The sample carries 200,000 to 250,000 clones, around 90% recorded once. The specimen was PBMCs or T cells enriched from blood (not recorded which). These receptors all stem from a woman aged 45-59 years with acute COVID-19.

The chain carries TRBV4-3 and TRBJ1-2; 10 bases map to TRBD1. The V gene end was trimmed by 2 bases and the J gene end by 6 bases; junction bases not matched to a gene: 6. The CDR3 runs 15 residues. Germline values: CDR1 LGHNA, CDR2 YSLEER. CDR3 coding DNA: TGCGCCAGCAGCCAAAGTCCGGGACAGGGGCATGGCTACACCTTC. It encodes CASSQSPGQGHGYTF.

The V gene is TRBV19, the J gene TRBJ2-7, with D possibly being TRBD1 (5 bases). CDR3 length: 13 residues. Germline CDR1 reads LNHDA; CDR2 reads SQIVND (reference sequence). V shed 3 bases and J shed 4 bases, with 10 bases lying between them. The CDR3 spells CASSMTAPYEQYF. CDR3 nucleotide sequence: TGTGCCAGTAGTATGACAGCACCTTACGAGCAGTACTTC.

The chain is built from TRBV28 and TRBJ1-4, with 7 positions matching TRBD1. The V segment lost 8 bases and the J segment 4 bases; nucleotides outside the gene matches: 4. The CDR3 covers 13 residues. The germline CDR1 and CDR2 sequences are MDHEN and SYDVKM. The CDR3 sequence: CASLGQLNEKLFF. The CDR3 DNA is TGTGCCAGCCTGGGACAGCTTAATGAAAAACTGTTTTTT.

V is TRBV4-3 and J is TRBJ2-3; 10 positions match TRBD2. From germline, CDR1 is LGHNA and CDR2 YSLEER. The junction had 8 bases not matched to a gene; V was cut back by 6 bases and J by 2 bases. This CDR3 is 16 amino acids long. This chain's CDR3 is CASRWASGGYTDTQYF. The CDR3 nucleotides are TGCGCCAGCAGGTGGGCTAGCGGGGGCTACACAGATACGCAGTATTTT.

This sequence joins TRBV6-2 or TRBV6-3 and TRBJ2-3, with TRBD1 as a possible D gene (5 bases). V lost 2 bases, J lost 2 bases, and 11 bases lay in between. This CDR3 contains 15 residues. The V gene's germline CDR1 is MNHEY and CDR2 SVGEGT. The CDR3 sequence is CASSYRQGHTDTQYF. For the CDR3, the DNA is TGTGCCAGCAGTTACCGCCAGGGCCACACAGATACGCAGTATTTT.

The rearrangement links TRBV28 to TRBJ1-6; possibly TRBD1 for D (5 bases). Germline V gives CDR1 MDHEN, CDR2 SYDVKM. There are 14 residues in the CDR3. Trimming took off 8 bases at V and 0 bases at J, with 8 bases between the two ends. In nucleotides, the CDR3 is TGTGCCAGCTCAGGGTCCTCCTATAATTCACCCCTCCACTTT. Amino acid sequence: CASSGSSYNSPLHF.

This chain links TRBV5-1 with TRBJ2-1; tentative D call: TRBD1 (5 bases). Looked up from germline, CDR1 is SGHRS and CDR2 is YFSETQ. This CDR3 comprises 16 residues. V was trimmed by 3 bases and J by 0 bases, leaving 13 bases between them. CDR3 sequence (DNA): TGCGCCAGCAGCTACCCAGGGCGCGGCTCCTACAATGAGCAGTTCTTC. Translating it yields CASSYPGRGSYNEQFF.

V and J are TRBV5-1 and TRBJ2-1; 10 positions agree with TRBD2. With 1 base clipped from V and 2 bases from J, the junction kept 0 bases outside the gene matches. The CDR3 contains 15 residues. Germline CDR1 is SGHRS and CDR2 is YFSETQ. CDR3 DNA sequence: TGCGCCAGCAGCTTGACTAGCGGGACCTACAATGAGCAGTTCTTC. This sequence encodes CASSLTSGTYNEQFF.

This clone was counted a few times. Other DNA variants within this sample encode the same CDR3. The chain employs TRBV2 and TRBJ1-6; 8 bases fit TRBD1. Unmatched junction bases numbered 5, after V lost 6 bases and J lost 7 bases. This CDR3 is built from 14 residues. Looked up from germline, CDR1 is SNHLY and CDR2 is FYNNEI. CDR3 sequence: CASSRDRLNSPLHF. CDR3 nucleotide sequence: TGTGCCAGCAGCCGGGACAGGCTCAATTCACCCCTCCACTTT.

This clone was observed a single time. In DNA, the CDR3 is TGTGCCAGCAGTTACTCCAGGACTAGCGGGAGAGAGACCCAGTACTTC. Translated, it gives CASSYSRTSGRETQYF. This rearrangement joins TRBV6-5 to TRBJ2-5; 13 bases fit TRBD2. V lost 0 bases and J lost 4; bases outside the gene matches: 2. This CDR3 region has 16 residues. CDR1 and CDR2 (germline): MNHEY, SVGAGI.

The genes are TRBV11-2 and TRBJ2-7, with a weak D call TRBD2 (5 bases). The CDR3 consists of 16 residues. CDR1 SGHAT and CDR2 FQNNGV come from the germline V gene. Deletions cut 0 bases from V and 0 bases from J, with 12 bases between. Here the CDR3 reads CASSLDFGDYSYEQYF. Written as DNA, the CDR3 is TGTGCCAGCAGCTTAGATTTCGGTGACTACTCCTACGAGCAGTACTTC.

This chain connects TRBV27 to TRBJ1-2; maybe TRBD1 (5 bases). CDR3 length: 17 residues. Per the germline V gene, CDR1 is MNHEY and CDR2 is SMNVEV (reference sequence). V was trimmed by 7 bases and J by 0 bases, leaving 21 bases between them. The CDR3 region is CASNPGGVGHPNYGYTF. CDR3 sequence (DNA): TGTGCCAGCAATCCCGGAGGGGTAGGGCACCCTAACTATGGCTACACCTTC.

This clone was counted once. The J gene is TRBJ2-5, the V gene TRBV14; 10 nucleotides match TRBD1. Per the germline V gene, CDR1 is SGHDN and CDR2 is FVKESK. The trim removed 4 bases at V and 5 bases at J, leaving 10 bases unmatched. The CDR3 runs to 16 residues. The DNA of the CDR3 is TGTGCCAGCAGCCCTTATGAGGACAGGGGGGAGGAGACCCAGTACTTC. Translation gives CASSPYEDRGEETQYF.